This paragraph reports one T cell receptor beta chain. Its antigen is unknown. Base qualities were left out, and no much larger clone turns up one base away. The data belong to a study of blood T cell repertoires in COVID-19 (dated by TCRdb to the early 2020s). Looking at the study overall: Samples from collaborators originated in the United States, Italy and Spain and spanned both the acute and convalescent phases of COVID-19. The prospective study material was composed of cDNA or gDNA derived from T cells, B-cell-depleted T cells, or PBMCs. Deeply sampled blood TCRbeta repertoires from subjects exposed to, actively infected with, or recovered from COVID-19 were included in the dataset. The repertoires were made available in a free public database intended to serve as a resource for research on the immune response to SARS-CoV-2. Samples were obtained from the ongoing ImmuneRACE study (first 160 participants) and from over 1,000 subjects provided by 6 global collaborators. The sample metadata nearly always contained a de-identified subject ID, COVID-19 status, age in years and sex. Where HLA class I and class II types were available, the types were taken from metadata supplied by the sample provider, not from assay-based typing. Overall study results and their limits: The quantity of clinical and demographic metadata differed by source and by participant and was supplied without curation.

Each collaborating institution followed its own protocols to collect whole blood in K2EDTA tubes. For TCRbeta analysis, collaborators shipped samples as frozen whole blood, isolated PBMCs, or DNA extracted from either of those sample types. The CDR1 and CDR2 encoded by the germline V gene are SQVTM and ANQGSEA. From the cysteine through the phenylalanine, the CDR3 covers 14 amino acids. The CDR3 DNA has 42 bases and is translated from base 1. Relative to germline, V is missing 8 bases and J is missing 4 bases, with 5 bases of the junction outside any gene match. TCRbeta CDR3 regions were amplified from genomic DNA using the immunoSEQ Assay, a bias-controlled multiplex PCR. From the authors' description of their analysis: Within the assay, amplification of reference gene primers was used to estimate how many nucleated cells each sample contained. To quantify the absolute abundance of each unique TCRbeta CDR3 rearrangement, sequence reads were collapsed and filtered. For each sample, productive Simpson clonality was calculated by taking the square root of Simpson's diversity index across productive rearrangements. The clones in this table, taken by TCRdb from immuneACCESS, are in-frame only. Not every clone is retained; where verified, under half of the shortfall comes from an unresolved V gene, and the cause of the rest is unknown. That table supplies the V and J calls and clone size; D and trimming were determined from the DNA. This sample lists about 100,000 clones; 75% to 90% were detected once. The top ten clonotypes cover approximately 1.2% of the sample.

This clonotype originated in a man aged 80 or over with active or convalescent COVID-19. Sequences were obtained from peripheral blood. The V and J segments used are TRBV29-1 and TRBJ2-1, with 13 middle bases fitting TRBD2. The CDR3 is CSTPGLAGYNEQFF. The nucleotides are TGCAGCACCCCGGGACTAGCGGGGTACAATGAGCAGTTCTTC.